Given below is one TCR beta chain in context. The sample comes from a study of CDR3 diversity in severe acne. The CDR3 sequence is 14 residues long. Trimming removed 3 bases from V and 6 bases from J, with 15 bases in between. CDR1 is SGHTA, CDR2 FQGNSA, per germline. One entry per CDR3 protein, called by TCRdb with MiXCR from the PCR reads. Of about 84,000 distinct CDR3 sequences listed, about 54% are singletons. This TCR was recovered from a male donor in good health, without acne. The sample taken for sequencing was blood. The chain combines TRBV7-2 with TRBJ2-7, with TRBD1 as a possible D gene (5 bases). This CDR3 is CASSLGQGLSEQYF. The DNA for the CDR3 is TGTGCCAGCAGCTTGGGCCAGGGTTTGAGCGAGCAGTACTTC.